The 32 T cell receptor beta chains in this list originate from one sample, sequenced in a study of CD8+ T cells in alopecia areata. RNA extraction and reverse transcription yielded cDNA as sequencing template. Clones were read by immunoSEQ multiplex PCR, and TCRdb kept only the in-frame ones, dropping some. The sample has about 190,000 clones, 55% to 70% seen once. Treatment specified: oral pan-JAK inhibitor, 5-10 mg twice daily. This specimen consisted of CD4+ T cells sorted from blood, obtained at week 4, from a patient treated with tofacitinib. The receptors shown here come from a human donor with alopecia areata.

The chain links TRBV27 to TRBJ2-7; D unresolved. CDR3 size: 14 residues. The germline V and J ends were trimmed by 3 bases and 0 bases, with 9 bases remaining between them. CDR1 MNHEY and CDR2 SMNVEV come from the germline V gene (reference sequence). CDR3: CASSLNLLSYEQYF. The CDR3 nucleotides are TGTGCCAGCAGTTTGAACCTCCTCTCCTACGAGCAGTACTTC.

CDR3 amino acids: CASRDQRDSEQFF. The CDR3 coding sequence is TGTGCCAGCAGGGACCAGAGGGATAGTGAGCAGTTCTTC. The V call is TRBV4-2, the J call TRBJ2-1, with TRBD2 as a possible D gene (5 bases). Germline V gene data show CDR1 as LGHNA and CDR2 as YNFKEQ. This CDR3 contains 13 residues. The ends were cut back, 6 bases at V and 9 bases at J, with 15 bases in the middle.

The chain joins TRBV30 to TRBJ2-2; D may be TRBD1 or TRBD2 (5 bases each). Germline V CDR1 and CDR2: GTSNPN, SVGIG (reference sequence). Deletions cut 2 bases from V and 0 bases from J, with 13 bases between. This CDR3 is 16 amino acids long. The CDR3 here is CAWSHRGRTNTGELFF. In DNA, the CDR3 is TGTGCCTGGAGTCATAGGGGACGGACGAACACCGGGGAGCTGTTTTTT.

This clone was found once. This chain connects TRBV15 to TRBJ2-1; TRBD1 or TRBD2 may be the D gene (5 bases each). V dropped 8 bases and J dropped 0 bases, with 11 bases sitting between them. The CDR3 is 14 residues long. Germline lookup yields CDR1 LNHNV and CDR2 YYDKDF (reference sequence). DNA of the CDR3: TGTGCCACCGGAAAGGGGAGCTCCTACAATGAGCAGTTCTTC. Its translation: CATGKGSSYNEQFF.

The chain couples TRBV29-1 to TRBJ2-3, with 11 bases aligning to TRBD2. The V gene's germline CDR1 is SQVTM and CDR2 ANQGSEA. V shed 4 bases, J shed 10 bases, and the junction held 4 bases outside the gene matches. The CDR3 spans 12 residues. For the CDR3, the DNA is TGCAGCGTTGTTCTAGCGGGAGGTCCGCAGTATTTT. Protein: CSVVLAGGPQYF.

V and J are TRBV7-9 and TRBJ2-5, with TRBD2 identical over 7 bases. This CDR3 region has 12 residues. The V gene's germline CDR1 is SEHNR and CDR2 FQNEAQ (reference sequence). With 8 bases clipped from V and 4 bases from J, the junction kept 4 bases outside the gene matches. CDR3 coding DNA: TGTGCCAGCGTGGTAGCGGGAGAGACCCAGTACTTC. Translated: CASVVAGETQYF. Using reference TRBV7-9 and TRBJ2-5 for the parts outside the CDR3, the full variable domain is DTGVSQNPRHKITKRGQNVTFRCDPISEHNRLYWYRQTLGQGPEFLTYFQNEAQLEKSRLLSDRFSAERPKGSFSTLEIQRTEQGDSAMYLCASVVAGETQYFGPGTRLLVL.

This rearrangement joins TRBV30 to TRBJ1-2; 8 nucleotides line up with TRBD1. This CDR3 has 12 amino acids. Germline values: CDR1 GTSNPN, CDR2 SVGIG (reference sequence). The ends lost 8 bases at V and 8 bases at J; junction bases unmatched: 10. CDR3 nucleotides: TGTGCCCGCAACAGGGGGAATGGAGGCTACACCTTC. This codes for CARNRGNGGYTF.

This clone was counted between two and nine times. The rearrangement links TRBV29-1 to TRBJ2-3; D uncertain. The length of the CDR3 is 16 residues. Germline CDR1 is SQVTM and CDR2 is ANQGSEA. Trimming stripped 0 bases from V and 3 bases from J, with 16 bases between. The CDR3 spells CSVEDWGNAPTDTQYF. The CDR3, as DNA: TGCAGCGTTGAAGATTGGGGAAATGCTCCGACAGATACGCAGTATTTT.

This clone was observed a few times. The chain uses TRBV29-1 and TRBJ1-2; 12 bases agree with TRBD1. Germline values: CDR1 SQVTM, CDR2 ANQGSEA. V was pared by 7 bases and J by 4 bases, with 7 bases of the junction left unmatched. The CDR3 totals 14 residues. CDR3 nucleotide sequence: TGCAGCGACTCCGGGACAGGGGGCAGCTATGGCTACACCTTC. Translating gives CSDSGTGGSYGYTF. The full variable domain, its missing parts supplied by reference TRBV29-1 and TRBJ1-2, is SAVISQKPSRDICQRGTSLTIQCQVDSQVTMMFWYRQQPGQSLTLIATANQGSEATYESGFVIDKFPISRPNLTFSTLTVSNMSPEDSSIYLCSDSGTGGSYGYTFGSGTRLTVV.

This chain joins TRBV6-5 and TRBJ2-5; 7 bases agree with TRBD2. Germline CDR1 is MNHEY and CDR2 is SVGAGI. V lost 6 bases to trimming and J lost 4 bases; unmatched junction nucleotides: 11. CDR3 size: 15 residues. CDR3 coding DNA: TGTGCCAGCAGCCTTGCTTCGGGGAGGGCAGAGACCCAGTACTTC. Residues: CASSLASGRAETQYF.

The chain has TRBV15 and TRBJ2-3; 9 nucleotides line up with TRBD1. With 4 bases clipped from V and 1 base from J, the junction kept 9 bases outside the gene matches. CDR1 LNHNV and CDR2 YYDKDF come from the germline V gene (reference sequence). The CDR3 extends over 17 amino acids. The CDR3 nucleotides read TGTGCCACCAGCACCAGGGACAGGGTTTGGCGCACAGATACGCAGTATTTT. Translated, it gives CATSTRDRVWRTDTQYF.

This clone showed up just once. V and J are TRBV4-3 and TRBJ2-7; 8 bases fit TRBD1. This CDR3 is built from 13 residues. Germline V gene sequence: CDR1 LGHNA, CDR2 YSLEER. The V gene end was trimmed by 4 bases and the J gene end by 3 bases; junction bases not matched to a gene: 2. The CDR3 spells CASSLDRGYEQYF. Here the CDR3 DNA reads TGCGCCAGCAGCCTCGACAGGGGCTACGAGCAGTACTTC.

This clone was found a few times. V and J are TRBV29-1 and TRBJ2-5; TRBD1 or TRBD2 may be the D gene (5 bases each). Per germline, CDR1 SQVTM and CDR2 ANQGSEA. V lost 7 bases, J lost 5 bases, and 17 bases lay in between. The CDR3 is 13 amino acids. The CDR3 loop reads CSAGDEPRETQYF. In nucleotides, the CDR3 is TGCAGCGCCGGGGACGAGCCGAGGGAGACCCAGTACTTC.

There are a few counts of this clone. The J gene is TRBJ2-7, the V gene TRBV27, with TRBD2 matching 12 bases. Germline CDR1 is MNHEY and CDR2 is SMNVEV (reference sequence). Germline trimming cut 3 bases from V and 4 bases from J; bases unmatched to any gene: 10. The CDR3 contains 17 residues. CDR3 protein: CASSFTYQTSGSYEQYF. DNA for the CDR3: TGTGCCAGCAGTTTCACCTATCAGACTAGCGGGAGTTACGAGCAGTACTTC.

This chain connects TRBV2 to TRBJ1-2; TRBD1 matches at 8 bases. The junction had 8 bases not matched to a gene; V was cut back by 1 base and J by 7 bases. Germline V gene data show CDR1 as SNHLY and CDR2 as FYNNEI. The CDR3 spans 15 residues. CDR3 amino acids: CASSEEARGPGGYTF. The CDR3 DNA is TGTGCCAGCAGTGAAGAGGCCAGGGGGCCCGGTGGCTACACCTTC.

V and J are TRBV7-2 and TRBJ2-2; D ambiguous. CDR3 length: 15 amino acids. V lost 3 bases and J 2 bases, leaving 10 bases between the germline ends. Germline V gene sequence: CDR1 SGHTA, CDR2 FQGNSA. CDR3 in amino acids: CASSFGQINTGELFF. The CDR3 nucleotides are TGTGCCAGCAGCTTCGGGCAGATTAACACCGGGGAGCTGTTTTTT.

The chain links TRBV11-2 to TRBJ2-1, with D perhaps matching TRBD1 (6 bases). The V gene lost 6 bases and the J gene lost 13 bases, with 16 bases spanning the gap. The length of the CDR3 is 12 residues. CDR1 is SGHAT and CDR2 is FQNNGV in the germline V gene. CDR3 loop: CASRKQGKPQFF. CDR3 sequence (DNA): TGTGCCAGCAGGAAACAGGGAAAACCCCAGTTCTTC.

The V and J genes are TRBV30 and TRBJ1-5; no definite D call. Per the germline V gene, CDR1 is GTSNPN and CDR2 is SVGIG (reference sequence). The length of the CDR3 is 12 residues. V was pared by 5 bases and J by 1 base, with 6 bases between. The CDR3 nucleotides read TGTGCCTGGGGTCGCAGCAATCAGCCCCAGCATTTT. It specifies CAWGRSNQPQHF.

With respect to this clone: Additional DNA sequences in this sample encode the identical CDR3. The rearrangement uses TRBV5-1 and TRBJ2-7, with D possibly matching TRBD1 (6 bases). The CDR3 runs to 13 residues. Trimming took off 0 bases at V and 3 bases at J, with 7 bases between the two ends. The germline CDR1 and CDR2 sequences are SGHRS and YFSETQ. The CDR3 DNA reads TGCGCCAGCAGCTTGGGACAGGACTACGAGCAGTACTTC. Translated, it gives CASSLGQDYEQYF.

The chain carries TRBV6-5 and TRBJ2-1; TRBD1 or TRBD2 may be the D gene (5 bases each). This CDR3 region has 13 residues. Germline-derived CDR1 and CDR2 are MNHEY and SVGAGI. V was pared by 1 base and J by 10 bases, with 11 bases between. CDR3 residues: CASSYLWGNEQFF. The CDR3, as DNA: TGTGCCAGCAGTTACTTGTGGGGGAACGAGCAGTTCTTC.

J is TRBJ1-5 and V is TRBV7-2; D not certain. From germline, CDR1 is SGHTA and CDR2 FQGNSA. This CDR3 contains 15 residues. V was clipped by 1 base and J by 0 bases, with 7 bases between them. CDR3 amino acids: CASSLVQFSNQPQHF. The DNA for the CDR3 is TGTGCCAGCAGCTTAGTTCAGTTTAGCAATCAGCCCCAGCATTTT.

The CDR3 reads CSASGTGSTYEQYF. CDR3 bases: TGCAGCGCATCCGGGACAGGGAGCACCTACGAGCAGTACTTC. The V call is TRBV29-1, the J call TRBJ2-7, with 9 positions matching TRBD1. Germline V gene sequence: CDR1 SQVTM, CDR2 ANQGSEA. Losses at the gene ends were 7 bases for V and 2 bases for J; bases not matched to a gene: 9. The length of the CDR3 is 14 residues.

This clone was observed a handful of times. This rearrangement joins TRBV18 to TRBJ2-7; 11 bases line up with TRBD2. Trimming at V came to 3 bases and at J to 0 bases, leaving 4 bases not matched to a gene. CDR3 size: 16 residues. CDR1 KGHSH and CDR2 LQKENI come from the germline V gene. As DNA, the CDR3 is TGTGCCAGCTCACCCCGACTAGCGGGGCTCTCCTACGAGCAGTACTTC. The encoded protein is CASSPRLAGLSYEQYF.

This rearrangement joins TRBV25-1 to TRBJ2-5; D is perhaps TRBD1 (6 bases). Germline V gene data show CDR1 as MGHDK and CDR2 as SYGVNS. V was shortened by 3 bases and J by 2 bases, with 10 bases between the two germline ends. The length of the CDR3 is 14 residues. The CDR3 coding sequence is TGTGCCAGCAGTGAGTTAGGACAGCAAGAGACCCAGTACTTC. Protein product: CASSELGQQETQYF.

The chain uses TRBV6-5 and TRBJ1-2; D call uncertain. In germline, CDR1 is MNHEY, CDR2 SVGAGI. V was shortened by 0 bases and J by 7 bases, with 12 bases between the two germline ends. The CDR3 loop spans 14 amino acids. CDR3 loop: CASSYSNQVPGYTF. Here the CDR3 DNA reads TGTGCCAGCAGTTACTCGAACCAGGTCCCTGGCTACACCTTC.

The chain employs TRBV10-3 and TRBJ2-3; D is uncertain. The V end lost 0 bases, the J end lost 4 bases, and 11 bases lay between the germline ends. This CDR3 contains 15 residues. Per germline, CDR1 ENHRY and CDR2 SYGVKD. This chain's CDR3 is CAISESQRQSDTQYF. The CDR3 region has the DNA TGTGCCATCAGTGAGTCTCAGCGTCAGTCAGATACGCAGTATTTT.

The V and J genes are TRBV29-1 and TRBJ1-4; possible D gene TRBD1, 6 bases. There are 13 residues in the CDR3. Per germline, CDR1 SQVTM and CDR2 ANQGSEA. The V gene lost 7 bases and the J gene lost 1 base, with 10 bases spanning the gap. CDR3 protein: CSGRQETNEKLFF. The DNA for the CDR3 is TGCAGCGGCCGACAGGAAACTAATGAAAAACTGTTTTTT. Full variable domain (missing parts from reference TRBV29-1 and TRBJ1-4): SAVISQKPSRDICQRGTSLTIQCQVDSQVTMMFWYRQQPGQSLTLIATANQGSEATYESGFVIDKFPISRPNLTFSTLTVSNMSPEDSSIYLCSGRQETNEKLFFGSGTQLSVL.

This clone occurred once. CDR3 region: CASRKGGYGYTF. CDR3 bases: TGTGCCAGCAGAAAGGGTGGCTATGGCTACACCTTC. This chain connects TRBV2 to TRBJ1-2; D call uncertain. Germline CDR1 is SNHLY and CDR2 is FYNNEI. V was clipped by 6 bases and J by 4 bases, with 9 bases between them. This CDR3 has 12 residues.

This chain connects TRBV10-3 to TRBJ1-1; possibly TRBD1 for D (5 bases). The CDR3 is made up of 15 amino acids. Germline V gene sequence: CDR1 ENHRY, CDR2 SYGVKD. V lost 6 bases, J lost 6 bases, and 20 bases lay in between. CDR3 residues: CAIRAWDRGRAEAFF. In nucleotides, the CDR3 is TGTGCCATCAGGGCTTGGGATCGGGGGAGAGCTGAAGCTTTCTTT.

This clone has a handful of counts. The CDR3 sequence: CASSMGYGYTF. The CDR3 bases are TGTGCCAGTAGTATGGGTTACGGCTACACCTTC. V and J are TRBV19 and TRBJ1-2; no firm D call. The V gene's germline CDR1 is LNHDA and CDR2 SQIVND (reference sequence). The CDR3 is made up of 11 amino acids. Between the trimmed V and J ends, which lost 3 bases and 8 bases, there was a span of 7 bases.

The chain uses TRBV7-6 and TRBJ2-1; TRBD2 is a possible D gene (5 bases). V lost 1 base and J 6 bases, leaving 10 bases between the germline ends. The CDR3 consists of 14 residues. CDR1 and CDR2 (germline): SGHVS, FNYEAQ. The CDR3 DNA follows: TGTGCCAGCAGCTTAGTACTAGTGAGCAATGAGCAGTTCTTC. As protein: CASSLVLVSNEQFF.

The chain is built from TRBV19 and TRBJ2-3, with 8 bases fitting TRBD1. The V and J ends lost 6 bases and 3 bases, in that order; junction bases with no gene match: 8. The CDR3 consists of 15 residues. The germline CDR1 and CDR2 sequences are LNHDA and SQIVND (reference sequence). The CDR3 nucleotides read TGTGCCAGTAGCTCCGACAGGGGTAGGACAGATACGCAGTATTTT. Protein: CASSSDRGRTDTQYF. The whole variable domain, remainder taken from reference TRBV19 and TRBJ2-3, is DGGITQSPKYLFRKEGQNVTLSCEQNLNHDAMYWYRQDPGQGLRLIYYSQIVNDFQKGDIAEGYSVSREKKESFPLTVTSAQKNPTAFYLCASSSDRGRTDTQYFGPGTRLTVL.